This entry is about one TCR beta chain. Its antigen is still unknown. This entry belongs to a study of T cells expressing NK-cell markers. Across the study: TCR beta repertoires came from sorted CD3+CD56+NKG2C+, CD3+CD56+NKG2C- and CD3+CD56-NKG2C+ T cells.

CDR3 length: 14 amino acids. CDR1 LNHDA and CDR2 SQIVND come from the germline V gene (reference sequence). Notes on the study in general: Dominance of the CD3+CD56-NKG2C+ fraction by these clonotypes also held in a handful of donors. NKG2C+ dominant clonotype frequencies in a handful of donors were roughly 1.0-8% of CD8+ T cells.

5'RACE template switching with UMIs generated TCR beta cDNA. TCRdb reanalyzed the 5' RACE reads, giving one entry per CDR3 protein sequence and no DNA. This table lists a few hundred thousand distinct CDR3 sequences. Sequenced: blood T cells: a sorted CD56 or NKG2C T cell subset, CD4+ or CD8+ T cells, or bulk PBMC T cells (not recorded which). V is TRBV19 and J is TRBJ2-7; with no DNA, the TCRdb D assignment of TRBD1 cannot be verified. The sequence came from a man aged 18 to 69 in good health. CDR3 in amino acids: CASSRHQGQDEQYF.